What follows are 18 T cell receptor beta chains derived from one specimen sequenced in a study of blood T cell repertoires in COVID-19. Sequenced by immunoSEQ multiplex PCR; TCRdb stores in-frame clones only, minus some. The sample consists of around 280,000 clones, around 88% of them appearing once. Sequenced sample: PBMCs or T cells enriched from blood (not recorded which). These receptors all stem from a woman aged 40 to 55 who had recovered from COVID-19.

The rearrangement links TRBV7-2 to TRBJ2-7, with D unclear. Trimming took off 4 bases at V and 2 bases at J, with 12 bases between the two ends. Germline V gives CDR1 SGHTA, CDR2 FQGNSA. This CDR3 has 14 amino acids. The CDR3 here is CASSSSPAAYEQYF. The DNA for the CDR3 is TGTGCCAGCAGCTCGAGCCCCGCGGCCTACGAGCAGTACTTC. Supplemented by reference TRBV7-2 and TRBJ2-7, the full variable domain reads GAGVSQSPSNKVTEKGKDVELRCDPISGHTALYWYRQSLGQGLEFLIYFQGNSAPDKSGLPSDRFSAERTGGSVSTLTIQRTQQEDSAVYLCASSSSPAAYEQYFGPGTRLTVT.

The rearrangement uses TRBV4-1 and TRBJ1-4; D gene uncertain. The CDR3 extends over 16 amino acids. Germline V gene sequence: CDR1 MGHRA, CDR2 YSYEKL. The V and J ends lost 6 bases and 3 bases respectively, with 17 bases between them. The CDR3, as DNA: TGCGCCAGCAGGCGGAGCCCAGTAGATTCTAATGAAAAACTGTTTTTT. Protein product: CASRRSPVDSNEKLFF.

The rearrangement uses TRBV7-2 and TRBJ1-5, with D possibly matching TRBD1 (5 bases). The length of the CDR3 is 17 residues. The V gene's germline CDR1 is SGHTA and CDR2 FQGNSA. The V and J ends lost 1 base and 4 bases respectively, with 17 bases between them. The CDR3 sequence: CASSLVRGDFGNQPQHF. CDR3 sequence (DNA): TGTGCCAGCAGCTTAGTTCGGGGGGACTTTGGGAATCAGCCCCAGCATTTT.

The chain employs TRBV19 and TRBJ1-2; D gene uncertain. The CDR3 totals 14 residues. Germline CDR1 and CDR2: LNHDA and SQIVND (reference sequence). V dropped 7 bases and J dropped 12 bases, with 24 bases sitting between them. CDR3 sequence: CASTNWATMLPDTF. The CDR3 region has the DNA TGTGCCAGTACCAATTGGGCCACAATGTTACCAGACACCTTC.

The chain has TRBV10-3 and TRBJ2-6; 11 nucleotides line up with TRBD1. After removal of 6 bases from V and 0 bases from J, the junction contained 1 base not matched to a gene. Per the germline V gene, CDR1 is ENHRY and CDR2 is SYGVKD. The CDR3 totals 16 residues. CDR3 protein: CAISGTGGSGANVLTF. The CDR3 coding sequence is TGTGCCATCAGCGGGACAGGGGGCTCTGGGGCCAACGTCCTGACTTTC.

This chain joins TRBV19 and TRBJ1-1; the match to TRBD1 covers 9 bases. Trimming at V came to 7 bases and at J to 8 bases, leaving 14 bases not matched to a gene. Germline V gene sequence: CDR1 LNHDA, CDR2 SQIVND (reference sequence). The CDR3 is 15 amino acids. This CDR3 is CASKRTGGWNPEAFF. Here the CDR3 DNA reads TGTGCCAGTAAACGAACAGGGGGCTGGAACCCCGAAGCTTTCTTT.

This clone was seen a handful of times. V and J are TRBV3-1 (or the pseudogene TRBV3-2) and TRBJ2-5; 7 bases align to TRBD2. This CDR3 contains 16 residues. The trim removed 7 bases at V and 5 bases at J, leaving 16 bases unmatched. Germline V CDR1 and CDR2: LGHDT, YNNKEL (reference sequence). CDR3 nucleotides: TGTGCCAGCACCACCTGGCGCGCGGGAGTCGGGGAGACCCAGTACTTC. The encoded protein is CASTTWRAGVGETQYF.

The rearrangement uses TRBV7-2 and TRBJ2-7; TRBD1 matches 7 bases. The CDR3 is 15 amino acids. Trimming removed 2 bases from V and 3 bases from J; junction bases left unmatched: 7. The germline gives CDR1 SGHTA, CDR2 FQGNSA. CDR3 bases: TGTGCCAGCAGCTTAAGTGGGACAGCCGTCTACGAGCAGTACTTC. It codes for CASSLSGTAVYEQYF. Supplemented by reference TRBV7-2 and TRBJ2-7, the full variable domain reads GAGVSQSPSNKVTEKGKDVELRCDPISGHTALYWYRQSLGQGLEFLIYFQGNSAPDKSGLPSDRFSAERTGGSVSTLTIQRTQQEDSAVYLCASSLSGTAVYEQYFGPGTRLTVT.

This clone was found once. This chain joins TRBV27 and TRBJ2-2, with a possible D match to TRBD2 (6 bases). CDR3 size: 14 residues. Germline lookup yields CDR1 MNHEY and CDR2 SMNVEV (reference sequence). V lost 6 bases, J lost 5 bases, and 13 bases lay in between. In nucleotides, the CDR3 is TGTGCCAGCAGCTCCGGGACTCAAACCGGGGAGCTGTTTTTT. As protein: CASSSGTQTGELFF.

V and J are TRBV7-2 and TRBJ1-1; no clear D. V gave up 4 bases and J gave up 0 bases, with 6 bases separating them. In germline, CDR1 is SGHTA, CDR2 FQGNSA. The CDR3 extends over 13 amino acids. The CDR3 is CASSSRVNTEAFF. The CDR3 DNA reads as TGTGCCAGCAGCTCTCGGGTGAACACTGAAGCTTTCTTT.

The rearrangement joins TRBV2 to TRBJ2-1, with 11 bases fitting TRBD2. CDR3 length: 14 residues. V lost 6 bases and J lost 4; bases outside the gene matches: 2. Germline CDR1 SNHLY, CDR2 FYNNEI. DNA for the CDR3: TGTGCCAGCAGAGGACTAGCGGGTTACAATGAGCAGTTCTTC. It translates to CASRGLAGYNEQFF.

This chain links TRBV5-4 with TRBJ2-1, with 9 bases fitting TRBD2. The CDR3 consists of 19 residues. J was trimmed by 0 bases and V by 4 bases; bases with no gene match: 14. Per germline, CDR1 SGHNT and CDR2 YYREEE (reference sequence). The CDR3 reads CASSPFPTSGLSSYNEQFF. The CDR3 nucleotides read TGTGCCAGCAGCCCTTTTCCCACTAGCGGGCTTAGCTCCTACAATGAGCAGTTCTTC.

This clone was recorded once. V gene TRBV28 combines with J gene TRBJ2-2, with 7 bases fitting TRBD2. The V gene's germline CDR1 is MDHEN and CDR2 SYDVKM. The CDR3 runs 16 residues. The trim removed 3 bases at V and 2 bases at J, leaving 6 bases unmatched. CDR3 loop: CASSFRLADNTGELFF. DNA of the CDR3: TGTGCCAGCAGTTTTCGCCTAGCGGATAACACCGGGGAGCTGTTTTTT. Looking up the rest from reference TRBV28 and TRBJ2-2 gives the full variable domain: DVKVTQSSRYLVKRTGEKVFLECVQDMDHENMFWYRQDPGLGLRLIYFSYDVKMKEKGDIPEGYSVSREKKERFSLILESASTNQTSMYLCASSFRLADNTGELFFGEGSRLTVL.

This clone was seen only a few times. V usage is TRBV21-1 and J usage is TRBJ2-7; the D call of TRBD2 is as the table states it, not checked on the DNA. TRBV21-1 is deemed a pseudogene. This CDR3 is built from 19 residues. CDR3 sequence reads: CASSIPGLAGGFQRYEQYF. DNA of the CDR3: TGTGCCAGCAGCATACCGGGACTAGCGGGAGGGTTCCAGCGGTACGAGCAGTACTTC.

CDR3 DNA sequence: TGTGCCAGCAGCAAGGACAGGGGCTATGGCTACACCTTC. Its translation is CASSKDRGYGYTF. The gene calls are TRBV5-8 and TRBJ1-2; 9 bases line up with TRBD1. The J segment lost 4 bases and the V segment lost 4 bases, leaving 2 bases of the junction unmatched. CDR1 and CDR2 from the germline V gene are SGHTS and YDEGEE. The CDR3 extends over 13 amino acids.

V gene TRBV7-2 combines with J gene TRBJ2-1; D might be TRBD2 (6 bases). Per germline, CDR1 SGHTA and CDR2 FQGNSA. Between the trimmed V and J ends, which lost 6 bases and 3 bases, there was a span of 15 bases. This CDR3 region has 15 residues. The CDR3 nucleotides read TGTGCCAGCAGGCGGGCGGGGCTTCACTACAATGAGCAGTTCTTC. Translating gives CASRRAGLHYNEQFF.

This sequence joins TRBV5-6 and TRBJ2-3, with a possible D match to TRBD1 (6 bases). Looked up from germline, CDR1 is SGHDT and CDR2 is YYEEEE. CDR3 size: 14 residues. Deletions cut 6 bases from V and 4 bases from J, with 15 bases between. The CDR3 region is CASNDRLPPDTQYF. CDR3 sequence (DNA): TGTGCCAGCAACGACAGGCTTCCCCCAGATACGCAGTATTTT. The full variable domain, completed using reference TRBV5-6 and TRBJ2-3, is DAGVTQSPTHLIKTRGQQVTLRCSPKSGHDTVSWYQQALGQGPQFIFQYYEEEERQRGNFPDRFSGHQFPNYSSELNVNALLLGDSALYLCASNDRLPPDTQYFGPGTRLTVL.

This clone was seen a few times. The V and J genes are TRBV11-2 and TRBJ2-2; 7 bases align to TRBD2. The CDR3 length is 15 residues. Losses at the gene ends were 4 bases for V and 2 bases for J; bases not matched to a gene: 4. The V gene's germline CDR1 is SGHAT and CDR2 FQNNGV. The CDR3 loop reads CASSYGRSNTGELFF. CDR3 bases: TGTGCCAGCAGCTACGGGAGGAGCAACACCGGGGAGCTGTTTTTT.